Listed below are T cell receptor beta chains from one sample, sequenced in a study of blood T cell repertoires in COVID-19. Clones were sequenced by immunoSEQ multiplex PCR, and TCRdb holds only the in-frame ones, with some missing. The repertoire holds about 440,000 clones, with 88% as singletons. The material sequenced was peripheral blood. These receptors came from a woman between 50 and 59 years old with COVID-19, enrolled during active disease. CDR3s include the opening cysteine and the closing phenylalanine or tryptophan. Fields, in order: CDR3 protein, CDR3 DNA, V gene, J gene, D gene, clone size. D genes are given only for firm matches. Not all rows give a size; the values are once, few, many and, for expanded clones, a class.

cdr3_aa: CASSLAGQINQPQHF
cdr3_nt: TGTGCCAGCAGTCTCGCGGGACAGATCAATCAGCCCCAGCATTTT
v_call: TRBV6-5
j_call: TRBJ1-5
d_call: TRBD1
clone_size: .

cdr3_aa: CASSKGGNTIYF
cdr3_nt: TGTGCCAGCAGTAAGGGGGGAAACACCATATATTTT
v_call: TRBV6-5
j_call: TRBJ1-3
d_call: .
clone_size: .

cdr3_aa: CASSIGGTGGFEPQHF
cdr3_nt: TGTGCCAGTAGTATAGGGGGGACAGGGGGCTTTGAGCCCCAGCATTTT
v_call: TRBV19
j_call: TRBJ1-5
d_call: TRBD1
clone_size: few

cdr3_aa: CASSPATGGDEAFF
cdr3_nt: TGTGCCAGCTCTCCGGCAACAGGGGGCGATGAAGCTTTCTTT
v_call: TRBV27
j_call: TRBJ1-1
d_call: TRBD1
clone_size: once

cdr3_aa: CASGLAGLNTGELFF
cdr3_nt: TGTGCCAGTGGACTAGCGGGGCTGAACACCGGGGAGCTGTTTTTT
v_call: TRBV6-5
j_call: TRBJ2-2
d_call: TRBD2
clone_size: .

cdr3_aa: CASSQSRTGNQPQHF
cdr3_nt: TGTGCCAGCAGCCAATCACGGACAGGCAATCAGCCCCAGCATTTT
v_call: TRBV3-1/TRBV3-2
j_call: TRBJ1-5
d_call: .
clone_size: .

cdr3_aa: CASKVFGGTPNSPLHF
cdr3_nt: TGTGCCAGTAAGGTATTCGGGGGGACACCGAATTCACCCCTCCACTTT
v_call: TRBV19
j_call: TRBJ1-6
d_call: .
clone_size: .

cdr3_aa: CASSRRQGAIPYEQYF
cdr3_nt: TGTGCCAGCAGCCGGAGACAGGGGGCGATCCCCTACGAGCAGTACTTC
v_call: TRBV14
j_call: TRBJ2-7
d_call: TRBD1
clone_size: .

cdr3_aa: CASSLIRGDEQYF
cdr3_nt: TGTGCCAGCAGCTTAATCAGGGGAGACGAGCAGTACTTC
v_call: TRBV7-3
j_call: TRBJ2-7
d_call: .
clone_size: .

cdr3_aa: CASTLPGGVNSPLHF
cdr3_nt: TGTGCCAGCACCCTCCCGGGTGGAGTAAATTCACCCCTCCACTTT
v_call: TRBV28
j_call: TRBJ1-6
d_call: .
clone_size: .

cdr3_aa: CASSKALCFRGEGARWAFF
cdr3_nt: TGTGCCAGCAGCAAAGCCTTGTGTTTTCGTGGAGAGGGGGCGCGTTGGGCTTTCTTT
v_call: TRBV21-1
j_call: TRBJ1-1
d_call: .
clone_size: .

cdr3_aa: CASNWDSSYEQYF
cdr3_nt: TGTGCCAGCAACTGGGACAGCTCCTACGAGCAGTACTTC
v_call: TRBV6-5
j_call: TRBJ2-7
d_call: TRBD1
clone_size: .

cdr3_aa: CASSQDREENEQYF
cdr3_nt: TGTGCCAGCAGCCAGGACAGGGAGGAGAACGAGCAGTACTTC
v_call: TRBV4-2
j_call: TRBJ2-7
d_call: TRBD1
clone_size: .

cdr3_aa: CASSLRTGVGELFF
cdr3_nt: TGCGCCAGCAGCCTGCGGACAGGGGTCGGGGAGCTGTTTTTT
v_call: TRBV4-1
j_call: TRBJ2-2
d_call: TRBD1
clone_size: once

cdr3_aa: CASRAPGLHTEAFF
cdr3_nt: TGTGCCAGCAGAGCCCCAGGCTTGCACACTGAAGCTTTCTTT
v_call: TRBV25-1
j_call: TRBJ1-1
d_call: .
clone_size: .

cdr3_aa: CASSALAGGGTDTQYF
cdr3_nt: TGTGCCAGCAGCGCCCTAGCGGGGGGTGGAACAGATACGCAGTATTTT
v_call: TRBV9
j_call: TRBJ2-3
d_call: TRBD2
clone_size: .

cdr3_aa: CASSMTGVDEQFF
cdr3_nt: TGTGCCAGCTCGATGACAGGGGTGGATGAGCAGTTCTTC
v_call: TRBV18
j_call: TRBJ2-1
d_call: TRBD1
clone_size: .

cdr3_aa: CASSPWTGGNQPQHF
cdr3_nt: TGTGCCAGCAGCCCGTGGACAGGGGGCAATCAGCCCCAGCATTTT
v_call: TRBV7-2
j_call: TRBJ1-5
d_call: TRBD1
clone_size: .

cdr3_aa: CATSPRGGETFF
cdr3_nt: TGTGCCACCTCTCCCAGGGGCGGTGAGACTTTCTTT
v_call: TRBV2
j_call: TRBJ1-1
d_call: .
clone_size: .

cdr3_aa: CASSQDVSYLGDEKLFF
cdr3_nt: TGTGCCAGCAGCCAAGATGTTAGCTATTTAGGGGATGAAAAACTGTTTTTT
v_call: TRBV4-2
j_call: TRBJ1-4
d_call: .
clone_size: .

cdr3_aa: CASSSTYRGADSGNTIYF
cdr3_nt: TGTGCCAGCAGCTCGACCTACAGGGGAGCCGACTCTGGAAACACCATATATTTT
v_call: TRBV7-9
j_call: TRBJ1-3
d_call: TRBD1
clone_size: .

cdr3_aa: CASSLNGQAGRTGELFF
cdr3_nt: TGTGCCAGCAGCTTAAACGGACAGGCGGGCCGCACCGGGGAGCTGTTTTTT
v_call: TRBV7-3
j_call: TRBJ2-2
d_call: TRBD1
clone_size: .

cdr3_aa: CASSLETTNYGYTF
cdr3_nt: TGTGCCAGCAGCTTAGAAACGACAAACTATGGCTACACCTTC
v_call: TRBV7-9
j_call: TRBJ1-2
d_call: .
clone_size: .

cdr3_aa: CASSPGTVNEKLFF
cdr3_nt: TGTGCCAGCAGCCCCGGGACAGTTAATGAAAAACTGTTTTTT
v_call: TRBV6-5
j_call: TRBJ1-4
d_call: TRBD1
clone_size: .

cdr3_aa: CASSDAGTGMDGYTF
cdr3_nt: TGTGCCAGCAGCGACGCCGGGACAGGAATGGATGGCTACACCTTC
v_call: TRBV7-3
j_call: TRBJ1-2
d_call: TRBD1
clone_size: .

cdr3_aa: CASSLDRENGELFF
cdr3_nt: TGTGCCAGCAGCCTGGACAGGGAAAACGGGGAGCTGTTTTTT
v_call: TRBV5-4
j_call: TRBJ2-2
d_call: TRBD1
clone_size: few

cdr3_aa: CASSSPGQGNEQYF
cdr3_nt: TGTGCCAGTAGTTCACCGGGACAGGGGAACGAGCAGTACTTC
v_call: TRBV19
j_call: TRBJ2-7
d_call: TRBD1
clone_size: .

cdr3_aa: CASGSDEKLFF
cdr3_nt: TGTGCCTCAGGGTCGGATGAAAAACTGTTTTTT
v_call: TRBV28
j_call: TRBJ1-4
d_call: .
clone_size: .

cdr3_aa: CASSSSRTSYEQYF
cdr3_nt: TGTGCCAGCAGTTCCTCCAGGACTAGCTACGAGCAGTACTTC
v_call: TRBV27
j_call: TRBJ2-7
d_call: TRBD2
clone_size: .

cdr3_aa: CASSPPRDRGLAQYF
cdr3_nt: TGTGCCAGCAGCCCGCCCCGGGACAGGGGGCTGGCGCAGTATTTT
v_call: TRBV7-8
j_call: TRBJ2-3
d_call: TRBD1
clone_size: .

cdr3_aa: CASSPFGGRSDTQYF
cdr3_nt: TGTGCCAGCAGCCCGTTCGGGGGGCGGTCGGATACGCAGTATTTT
v_call: TRBV3-1/TRBV3-2
j_call: TRBJ2-3
d_call: .
clone_size: .

cdr3_aa: CASSFGGEDTQYF
cdr3_nt: TGTGCCAGCAGTTTTGGGGGGGAAGATACGCAGTATTTT
v_call: TRBV27
j_call: TRBJ2-3
d_call: TRBD2
clone_size: .

cdr3_aa: CASCREGIQPQHF
cdr3_nt: TGTGCCAGCTGCCGAGAGGGAATACAGCCCCAGCATTTT
v_call: TRBV6-5
j_call: TRBJ1-5
d_call: .
clone_size: .

cdr3_aa: CASSSRGGAFF
cdr3_nt: TGTGCCAGCAGTTCCAGAGGAGGGGCTTTCTTT
v_call: TRBV28
j_call: TRBJ1-1
d_call: .
clone_size: .

cdr3_aa: CAWSRQGVHEQYF
cdr3_nt: TGTGCCTGGAGTAGACAGGGGGTCCACGAGCAGTACTTC
v_call: TRBV30
j_call: TRBJ2-7
d_call: TRBD1
clone_size: .

cdr3_aa: CASSSTTANYGYTF
cdr3_nt: TGCGCCAGCAGCTCGACGACAGCGAACTATGGCTACACCTTC
v_call: TRBV5-1
j_call: TRBJ1-2
d_call: .
clone_size: once

cdr3_aa: CASSFGQGGSYEQYF
cdr3_nt: TGTGCCAGCAGCTTTGGACAGGGGGGTTCCTACGAGCAGTACTTC
v_call: TRBV11-2
j_call: TRBJ2-7
d_call: TRBD1
clone_size: .

cdr3_aa: CASSSIQGTNEKLFF
cdr3_nt: TGTGCCAGCAGTTCCATACAGGGTACTAATGAAAAACTGTTTTTT
v_call: TRBV28
j_call: TRBJ1-4
d_call: .
clone_size: .

cdr3_aa: CASSVQGNTEAFF
cdr3_nt: TGCGCCAGCAGCGTACAGGGGAACACTGAAGCTTTCTTT
v_call: TRBV10-2
j_call: TRBJ1-1
d_call: .
clone_size: once

cdr3_aa: CASSQKTQGYGYTF
cdr3_nt: TGTGCCAGTAGTCAAAAAACCCAGGGTTATGGCTACACCTTC
v_call: TRBV19
j_call: TRBJ1-2
d_call: .
clone_size: .

cdr3_aa: CASSPPAGQVMRNIQYF
cdr3_nt: TGTGCCAGCTCACCACCGGCAGGACAGGTCATGCGAAACATTCAGTACTTC
v_call: TRBV18
j_call: TRBJ2-4
d_call: TRBD1
clone_size: .

cdr3_aa: CASSNQRGEQYF
cdr3_nt: TGTGCCAGCAGTAACCAGCGGGGTGAGCAGTACTTC
v_call: TRBV6-5
j_call: TRBJ2-7
d_call: TRBD2
clone_size: .

cdr3_aa: CASSVSPGINGYTF
cdr3_nt: TGTGCCAGCAGCGTATCGCCCGGGATTAACGGCTACACCTTC
v_call: TRBV9
j_call: TRBJ1-2
d_call: .
clone_size: .